This TCR beta chain appears in the sequencing data of a study of neurological immune-mediated disorders. Study observations and caveats: Private repertoires in all groups were suggested by the finding that expanded clones across subjects shared no CDR3 amino acid sequences. Patients with HTLV-1-associated myelopathy showed the most TCR clonal expansion. Those with multiple sclerosis showed the least, falling below healthy controls.

This clonotype was counted at least ten times. What it binds is unknown. The cDNA was produced through 5'RACE with 10-nucleotide random UMIs. Whenever a sequencing run was performed, it yielded over 170 million TCR-beta sequences from 15-18 subjects. TCRdb re-called the 5' RACE reads through MiXCR, storing one row per CDR3 protein. The data hold tens of thousands of distinct CDR3 sequences, with under 10% observed a single time. The sample consisted of PBMCs. The origin of this receptor is a man between 50 and 59 years old in good health.

CDR3 region: CSARQGYEQFF. CDR3 sequence (DNA): TGCAGTGCTCGACAGGGCTATGAGCAGTTCTTC. The rearrangement joins TRBV20-1 to TRBJ2-1, with TRBD1 identical over 7 bases. The germline CDR1 and CDR2 sequences are DFQATT and SNEGSKA (reference sequence). After removal of 5 bases from V and 8 bases from J, the junction contained 3 bases not matched to a gene. This CDR3 is 11 amino acids long.